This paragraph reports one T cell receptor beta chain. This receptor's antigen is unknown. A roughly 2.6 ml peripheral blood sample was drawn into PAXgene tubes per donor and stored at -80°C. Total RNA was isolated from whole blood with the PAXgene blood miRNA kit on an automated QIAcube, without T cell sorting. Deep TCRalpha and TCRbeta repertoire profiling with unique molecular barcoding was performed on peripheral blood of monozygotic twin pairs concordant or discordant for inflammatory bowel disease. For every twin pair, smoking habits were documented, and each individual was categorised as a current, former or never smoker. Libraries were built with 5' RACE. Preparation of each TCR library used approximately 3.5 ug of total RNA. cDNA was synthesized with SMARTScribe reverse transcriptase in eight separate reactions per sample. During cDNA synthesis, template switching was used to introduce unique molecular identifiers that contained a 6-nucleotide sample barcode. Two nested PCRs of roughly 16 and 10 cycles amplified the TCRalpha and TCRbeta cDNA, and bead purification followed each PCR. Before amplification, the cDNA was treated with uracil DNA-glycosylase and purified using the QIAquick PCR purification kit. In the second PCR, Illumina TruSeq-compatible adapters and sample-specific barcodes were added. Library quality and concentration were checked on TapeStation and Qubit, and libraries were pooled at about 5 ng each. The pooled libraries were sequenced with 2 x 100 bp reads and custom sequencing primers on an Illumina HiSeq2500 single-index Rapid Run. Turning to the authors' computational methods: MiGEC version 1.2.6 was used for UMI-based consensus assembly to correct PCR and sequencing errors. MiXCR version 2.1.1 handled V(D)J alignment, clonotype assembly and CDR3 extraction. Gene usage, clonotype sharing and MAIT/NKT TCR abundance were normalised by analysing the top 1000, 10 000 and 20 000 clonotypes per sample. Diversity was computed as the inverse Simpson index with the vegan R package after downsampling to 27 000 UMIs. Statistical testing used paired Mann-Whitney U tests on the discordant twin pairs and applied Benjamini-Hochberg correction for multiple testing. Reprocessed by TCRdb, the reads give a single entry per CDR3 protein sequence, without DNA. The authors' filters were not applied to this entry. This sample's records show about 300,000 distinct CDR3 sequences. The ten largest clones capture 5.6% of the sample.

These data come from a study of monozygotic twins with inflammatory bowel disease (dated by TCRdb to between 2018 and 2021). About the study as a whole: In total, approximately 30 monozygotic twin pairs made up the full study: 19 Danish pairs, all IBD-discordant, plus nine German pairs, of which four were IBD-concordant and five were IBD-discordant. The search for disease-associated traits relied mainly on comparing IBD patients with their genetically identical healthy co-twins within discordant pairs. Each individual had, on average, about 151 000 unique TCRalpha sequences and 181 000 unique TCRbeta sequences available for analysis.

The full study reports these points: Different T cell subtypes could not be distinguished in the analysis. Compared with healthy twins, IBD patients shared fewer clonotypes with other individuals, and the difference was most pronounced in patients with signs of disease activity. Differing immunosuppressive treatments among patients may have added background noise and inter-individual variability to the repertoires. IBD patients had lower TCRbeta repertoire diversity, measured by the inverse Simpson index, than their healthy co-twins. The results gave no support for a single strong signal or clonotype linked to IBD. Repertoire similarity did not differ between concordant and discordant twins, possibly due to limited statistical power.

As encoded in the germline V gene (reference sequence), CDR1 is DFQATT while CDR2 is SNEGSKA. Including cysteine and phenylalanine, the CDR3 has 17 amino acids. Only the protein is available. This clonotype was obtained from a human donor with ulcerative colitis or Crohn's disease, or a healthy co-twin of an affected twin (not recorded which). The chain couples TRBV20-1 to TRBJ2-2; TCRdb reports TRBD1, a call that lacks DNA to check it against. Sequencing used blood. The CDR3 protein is CSARAQQGRTNTGELFF.